This record looks at one TCR beta chain sequence and its context. Antigen unknown. The record originates from a study of cytomegalovirus exposure and HLA in healthy donors. Points from the study as a whole: Listed as cytomegalovirus-associated were 164 TCR beta chains. Productive rates of about 87% or about 30% were seen for most TCR beta V segments in an earlier analysis. With later analysis, a missense DCLRE1C variant became linked to TCR beta V- and J-gene trimming. Diagnosis of cytomegalovirus status made by the classifier reportedly showed high specificity and sensitivity.

Trimming at V came to 4 bases and at J to 4 bases, leaving 5 bases not matched to a gene. The germline gives CDR1 LNHDA, CDR2 SQIVND (reference sequence). The CDR3 consists of 15 residues. The PCR employed 60 Vbeta primers together with 13 Jbeta primers. Profiling relied on immunoSEQ multiplex PCR, and the TCRdb table lists in-frame clones only, not all of them. The top ten clones hold 0.9% to 1.2% of a sample with under 95,000 clones, around three quarters of them seen once. Sample: PBMCs. This receptor was identified in a male donor in good health and CMV-seronegative. The rearrangement uses TRBV19 and TRBJ2-7, with 12 bases aligning to TRBD2. The CDR3 sequence: CASSTPTSGSYEQYF. The DNA for the CDR3 is TGTGCCAGTAGTACCCCGACTAGCGGGAGTTACGAGCAGTACTTC.